This T cell receptor beta chain stems from a study of T cell changes during pregnancy in multiple sclerosis (dated by TCRdb to 2018 to 2020). Notes on the research overall: Changes in the T cell repertoire over the course of pregnancy were examined in this study in women with multiple sclerosis.

Library preparation was by the immunoSEQ multiplex PCR assay. This is the immuneACCESS table as TCRdb keeps it, with only in-frame sequences that have V and J called. A part of the clones is gone; compared with another copy, unresolved V genes explain less than half, and the rest is unexplained. The sample has about 40,000 clones on record, roughly 90% of them singletons. The ten most abundant clones make up around 3.9% of the sample. The CDR3 sequence holds 16 residues, the cysteine and phenylalanine included. Left in the record is the CDR3 DNA by itself, 48 bases read in frame from the first base. Here V drops 1 base and J drops 4 bases, and the junction holds 8 bases not matched to any gene. The germline V gene (reference sequence) provides CDR1 SEHNR and CDR2 FQNEAQ. Regarding this clone: The antigen it binds to is not known. Per-nucleotide qualities are absent, and no much larger clonotype sits a single base away.

Sequenced here: CD8+ T cells from peripheral blood mononuclear cells, sampled in the first trimester of pregnancy. This TCR was recovered from a female donor with multiple sclerosis, enrolled in a pregnancy study. This chain is built from TRBV7-9 and TRBJ2-7, and TRBD1 matches 9 of the central bases. The CDR3 protein sequence reads: CASSLGGTGGTYEQYF. The base sequence is TGTGCCAGCAGCTTAGGGGGCACAGGGGGCACGTACGAGCAGTACTTC.